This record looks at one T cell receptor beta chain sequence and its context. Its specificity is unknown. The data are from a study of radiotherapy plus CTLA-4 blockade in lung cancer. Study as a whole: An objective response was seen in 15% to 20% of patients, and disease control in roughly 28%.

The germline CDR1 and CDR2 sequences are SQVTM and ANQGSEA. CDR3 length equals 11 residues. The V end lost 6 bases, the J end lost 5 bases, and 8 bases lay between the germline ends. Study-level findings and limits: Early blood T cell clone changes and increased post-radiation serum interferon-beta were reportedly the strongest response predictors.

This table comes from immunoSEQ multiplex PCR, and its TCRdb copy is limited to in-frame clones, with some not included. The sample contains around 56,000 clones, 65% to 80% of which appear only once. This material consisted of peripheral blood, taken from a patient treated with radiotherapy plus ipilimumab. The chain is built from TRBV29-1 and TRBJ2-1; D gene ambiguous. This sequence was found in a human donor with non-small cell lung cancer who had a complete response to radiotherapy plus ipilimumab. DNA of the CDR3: TGCAGCGTATCTGTAAACAATGAGCAGTTCTTC. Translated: CSVSVNNEQFF.